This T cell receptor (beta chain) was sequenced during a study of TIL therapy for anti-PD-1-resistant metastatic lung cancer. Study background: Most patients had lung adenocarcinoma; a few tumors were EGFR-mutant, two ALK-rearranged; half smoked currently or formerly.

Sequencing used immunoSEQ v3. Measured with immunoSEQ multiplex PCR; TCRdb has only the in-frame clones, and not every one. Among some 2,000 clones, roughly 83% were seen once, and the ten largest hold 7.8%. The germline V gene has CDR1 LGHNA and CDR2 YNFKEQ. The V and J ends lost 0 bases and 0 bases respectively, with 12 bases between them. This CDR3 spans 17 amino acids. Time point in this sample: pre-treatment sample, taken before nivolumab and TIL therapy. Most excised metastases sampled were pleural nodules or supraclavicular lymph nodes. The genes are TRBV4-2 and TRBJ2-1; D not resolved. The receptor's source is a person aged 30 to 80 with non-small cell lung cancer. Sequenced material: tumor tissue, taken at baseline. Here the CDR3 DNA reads TGTGCCAGCAGCCAAGATTTCACGTATAGCTCCTACAATGAGCAGTTCTTC. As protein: CASSQDFTYSSYNEQFF.